The present T cell receptor (beta chain) was sequenced within a study of cytomegalovirus exposure and HLA in healthy donors. This PCR relied on a set of 60 Vbeta primers and 13 Jbeta primers. TCRdb's copy holds only in-frame clones and misses some; the assay was immunoSEQ multiplex PCR. Of roughly 200,000 clones listed, about 80% are singletons. This CDR3 spans 14 amino acids. Germline V gives CDR1 MDHEN, CDR2 SYDVKM. With 6 bases clipped from V and 7 bases from J, the junction kept 7 bases outside the gene matches. This clone was seen only a few times. The sample consisted of PBMCs. The clonotype comes from a woman in her twenties or thirties in good health and CMV-seropositive. The chain uses TRBV28 and TRBJ2-1, with TRBD1 identical over 9 bases. The CDR3 sequence is CASRRAGTGNEQFF. DNA for the CDR3: TGTGCCAGCAGGAGGGCCGGGACAGGGAATGAGCAGTTCTTC.